Detailed here is one T cell receptor beta chain. What it binds is unknown. This specimen belongs to a study of graft-versus-host responses after intestinal transplantation. Germline V gives CDR1 SGDLS, CDR2 YYNGEE. The CDR3 length is 15 residues. After removal of 3 bases from V and 5 bases from J, the junction contained 6 bases not matched to a gene. Sequencing was performed with immunoSEQ multiplex PCR; in TCRdb, only in-frame clones are kept and a portion is missing. The repertoire includes approximately 75,000 clones, 85% to 95% of them detected once, and about 0.56% sits in the top ten. This material consisted of unstimulated CD8+ T cells sorted from spleen or lymph node cells, taken before intestinal transplant. This clonotype originated in a human donor who received an intestinal transplant. V and J are TRBV9 and TRBJ2-3; 10 nucleotides align to TRBD2. DNA for the CDR3: TGTGCCAGCAGCGGGACTAGCGGAGGGGGAGATACGCAGTATTTT. Translation gives CASSGTSGGGDTQYF.